The present T cell receptor (beta chain) was sequenced within a study of T cell repertoires in aging, cancer and after chemotherapy. Study-wide context: Donor ages fell into six groups from 30 or younger up to 70 or older. Repeat sampling of healthy donors over several months to years showed clear clonal overlap.

The template was genomic DNA from peripheral blood, not RNA. V lost 5 bases and J lost 2, with 13 bases in between. The germline V gene has CDR1 MNHEY and CDR2 SMNVEV (reference sequence). This CDR3 region has 14 residues. Only a few counts were recorded for this clonotype. Rearranged V-D-J TRB sequences were amplified with a mixed TRB-A/B primer pool. TCRdb re-analysed the multiplex PCR reads in MiXCR, keeping a single row per CDR3 protein. The sample shows just under 10,000 distinct CDR3 sequences, around a third of them seen only once. This receptor was obtained from a human donor in good health. This rearrangement joins TRBV27 to TRBJ2-7; D remains unclear. What was sequenced was blood. CDR3 in DNA: TGTGCCAGCAGTCCCTCCCCCGTACCCTACGAGCAGTACTTC. Amino acid sequence: CASSPSPVPYEQYF.